The next 7 T cell receptor beta chains were all read from a single sample in a study of molecular identifiers for immune sequencing clone quantification. TCRdb fed the PCR reads into MiXCR, producing one record per CDR3 protein. The repertoire holds under 600,000 distinct CDR3 sequences, with 20% to 25% as singletons. The sequencing input was naive CD8+ T cells from blood, with Jurkat cell RNA spiked in. The subset: FACS-sorted CD8+CD4-CCR7+CD45RA+ naive T cells. The receptors derive from a human donor in good health. Some libraries in this study had Jurkat cell RNA spiked in.

This clonotype was detected once. The junction departs from germline at one end; a sequencing error may be responsible. The rearrangement links TRBV6-5 to TRBJ2-7, with 7 bases that match TRBD1. This CDR3 region has 15 residues. Per the germline V gene, CDR1 is MNHEY and CDR2 is SVGAGI. The DNA of the CDR3 is TGTGCCTGCAGTAAACCGGGACAGATGACCCACGAGCAGTACTTC. The encoded protein is CACSKPGQMTHEQYF.

V usage is TRBV3-1 and J usage is TRBJ2-3; D is undetermined. In germline, CDR1 is LGHDT, CDR2 YNNKEL (reference sequence). With 0 bases removed from V and 0 bases from J, the gap between germline ends came to 16 bases. This CDR3 is 18 amino acids long. The CDR3 protein is CASSQDTPWTRSTDTQYF. The DNA of the CDR3 is TGTGCCAGCAGCCAAGATACGCCCTGGACGCGGAGCACAGATACGCAGTATTTT.

This clonotype was found a few times. The chain recombines TRBV3-1 with TRBJ2-7; 12 bases match TRBD2. V shed 3 bases and J 6 bases; nucleotides not matched to a gene: 6. This CDR3 contains 15 residues. The germline gives CDR1 LGHDT, CDR2 YNNKEL (reference sequence). Here the CDR3 DNA reads TGTGCCAGCAGCCACCTCCTAGCGGGAGGGGTCGAGCAGTACTTC. Protein sequence: CASSHLLAGGVEQYF.

To note about this clonotype: A single base separates this from a much larger clone, so it may be a read error. The rearrangement links TRBV25-1 to TRBJ2-7; D is unresolved. The CDR3 extends over 13 amino acids. Germline values: CDR1 MGHDK, CDR2 SYGVNS. The CDR3 bases are TGTGCCGGCAGTGAATCAGGCTATCTGGAGCAGTACTTC. The encoded protein is CAGSESGYLEQYF.

Concerning this clonotype itself: A much larger clone lies one base from this, so it may be a read error. The genes are TRBV4-1 and TRBJ2-1; D gene unclear. This CDR3 region has 14 residues. CDR1 MGHRA and CDR2 YSYEKL come from the germline V gene. DNA for the CDR3: TGCGCCAGCAGCCAAACGGACCTCTCTGATGAGCAGCTCTTC. Its translation: CASSQTDLSDEQLF.

The table lists this clonotype with many counts. This rearrangement joins TRBV21-1 to TRBJ1-5; TRBD1, as called in the table, went unchecked against the DNA. TRBV21-1 is a listed pseudogene. The CDR3 is 17 amino acids. In DNA, the CDR3 is TGTGCCAGCAGCAAAGGGTCCCCGGGGACCACCGATCAGCCCCAGCATTTT. Translation gives CASSKGSPGTTDQPQHF.

The chain carries TRBV5-3 and TRBJ2-7; no reliable D call. TRBV5-3 is an open reading frame, and its role is uncertain. Trimming took off 8 bases at V and 1 base at J, with 19 bases between the two ends. This CDR3 is 15 amino acids long. Here the CDR3 DNA reads TGTGCCAGCAGACCCTTACCGGGTGAATCCTACGAGCAGTACTTC. Translating gives CASRPLPGESYEQYF.